This record looks at one T cell receptor beta chain sequence and its context. What it recognizes is unknown. CDR1 and CDR2 from the germline V gene are SGHTA and FQGNSA. The CDR3 loop spans 15 amino acids. With 5 bases removed from V and 0 bases from J, the gap between germline ends came to 11 bases. This entry is derived from a study of T-cell memory formation after mild COVID-19. On the study more broadly: Among the donors, TCR clusters were largely specific to each donor.

Study-wide results and limits: Researchers found some responding clones in pre-infection memory, a sign that cross-reactive memory joined. CD4+ clones that contracted lay mainly in CM and EM; CD8+ ones lay in EMRA.

TCRdb ran MiXCR on the 5' RACE reads and lists one entry per CDR3 protein. The sample shows approximately 190,000 distinct CDR3 sequences, approximately 16% of them seen only once. Sequencing input: PBMCs or a T cell subset sorted from them (not recorded which). The J gene is TRBJ1-3, the V gene TRBV7-2; D is unresolved. This sequence originates from an adult woman who had mild COVID-19 (a few samples of this study predate the infection). Cell type and time point are not known. The CDR3 region has the DNA TGTGCCAGCAGCCCAGCCGGGAACTCTGGAAACACCATATATTTT. This sequence encodes CASSPAGNSGNTIYF.